Listed below are T cell receptor beta chains from one sample, sequenced in a study of cytomegalovirus exposure and HLA in healthy donors. Profiling relied on immunoSEQ multiplex PCR, and the TCRdb table lists in-frame clones only, not all of them. The sample includes 110,000 or so clones, approximately 69% of them seen just once. The sample comprised PBMCs. Receptors originate from a woman in her forties in good health and CMV-seropositive. Each CDR3 is given without its conserved first and last residue.

v_call	j_call	cdr3_aa
TRBV15	TRBJ2-7	ATSGGGTLYEQY
TRBV19	TRBJ2-3	ASSRRAGTSDTQY
TRBV6-5	TRBJ2-3	ASSQRERADTQY
TRBV30	TRBJ1-3	AWSVPRNTIY
TRBV6-6	TRBJ1-4	ASTSGGRNEKLF
TRBV29-1	TRBJ1-1	SVTPREDTEAF
TRBV13	TRBJ1-2	ASSFRQGVIGYGYT
TRBV10-1	TRBJ2-7	ASSESGPRQGASYEQY
TRBV6-5	TRBJ2-5	ASSSAPGRGETQY
TRBV6-1	TRBJ1-6	ASSEALDRANSPLH
TRBV25-1	-	ASSDELAGIYEQY
TRBV4-1	TRBJ1-2	ASSQQGNRGEGYT
TRBV6-5	TRBJ1-1	ASSFQGGTEAF
TRBV5-6	TRBJ2-5	ASSSPGTGGEETQY
TRBV27	TRBJ1-5	ASNMGRGNQPQH
TRBV19	TRBJ1-2	ATTPAGVDYGYT
TRBV9	TRBJ1-1	ASSGTGGMNTEAF
TRBV15	TRBJ2-2	ATSRDEGLATSGELF
TRBV28	TRBJ2-1	ASTPRYRDSQDNEQF
TRBV2	TRBJ2-1	ASSQGLSGSSNEQF
TRBV5-3	TRBJ2-1	ARSVGGEGHEQF
TRBV4-3	TRBJ1-3	ASSGGSFSGNTIY